The rows below give T cell receptor beta chains drawn from one sample of a study of OX40 agonist ivuxolimab in advanced cancers. The table came from immunoSEQ multiplex PCR; TCRdb's copy has only in-frame clones and leaves some out. The sample holds under 200,000 clones, under 95% seen once. The sequencing here drew on CD4+ or CD8+ T cells sorted from blood, taken in a trial of the OX40 agonist ivuxolimab. The receptors shown here come from an adult with an advanced solid tumor such as melanoma, head and neck, liver or kidney cancer. Each CDR3 is given with its conserved first and last residue. A D gene is named only where the DNA matches it firmly. The size of a clone is reported for some rows only, either as once, few or many, or as a class for expanded clones.

d_call	j_call	v_call	clone_size	cdr3_length	cdr3_nt	cdr3_aa
TRBD2	TRBJ2-3	TRBV29-1	NA	15	TGCAGCGCAATCTTCGGGGGGAGTAGGATGGATACGCAGTATTTT	CSAIFGGSRMDTQYF
TRBD1	TRBJ1-5	TRBV7-2	NA	13	TGTGCCAGCAGCCCCGACAGGGAACAGCCCCAGCATTTT	CASSPDREQPQHF
NA	TRBJ2-4	TRBV28	once	14	TGTGCCAGCAGCCTGGAGGGTGCCAAAAACATTCAGTACTTC	CASSLEGAKNIQYF
NA	TRBJ1-2	TRBV7-8	NA	12	TGTGCCAGCAGCTTAGGAGGCTATGGCTACACCTTC	CASSLGGYGYTF
TRBD1	TRBJ1-1	TRBV4-3	NA	17	TGCGCCAGCAGCCAAGATGGGGACAGGGCCTTGAACACTGAAGCTTTCTTT	CASSQDGDRALNTEAFF
TRBD2	TRBJ2-3	TRBV5-4	NA	17	TGTGCCAGCAGCTTACGACTAGCGGGGGGGAGCACAGATACGCAGTATTTT	CASSLRLAGGSTDTQYF
TRBD1	TRBJ1-1	TRBV7-6	NA	17	TGTGCCAGCAGCTTCCGACGGGACAGGGCAATGAACACTGAAGCTTTCTTT	CASSFRRDRAMNTEAFF
TRBD2	TRBJ2-3	TRBV30	NA	13	TGTGCGTATAGCGGGCCAAGCACAGATACGCAGTATTTT	CAYSGPSTDTQYF
NA	TRBJ1-2	TRBV6-6	once	15	TGTGCCAGCAGTTACTCGGACTATACAGGGTATGGCTACACCTTC	CASSYSDYTGYGYTF
TRBD1	TRBJ1-5	TRBV28	NA	18	TGTGCCAGCAGTCAAAGCCGGGACAGGGGAAGGGGCAATCAGCCCCAGCATTTT	CASSQSRDRGRGNQPQHF
NA	TRBJ2-5	TRBV7-2	NA	15	TGTGCCAGCTTACGGGGCACTTGGTACCAAGAGACCCAGTACTTC	CASLRGTWYQETQYF